What follows are 5 T cell receptor beta chains derived from one specimen sequenced in a study of OX40 agonist ivuxolimab in advanced cancers. TCRdb keeps only in-frame clones here, not all; method: immunoSEQ multiplex PCR. The sample holds about 52,000 clones, about 88% seen once. The sequencing used CD4+ or CD8+ T cells sorted from blood, collected in a trial of the OX40 agonist ivuxolimab. The source of these receptors is an adult with an advanced solid tumor such as melanoma, head and neck, liver or kidney cancer.

Details on this clone: One end of the junction fails to match germline, which may point to a read error. The chain employs TRBV7-7 and TRBJ2-1, with 8 positions matching TRBD2. The germline gives CDR1 SSHAT, CDR2 FNYEAQ (reference sequence). The CDR3 is made up of 15 amino acids. The CDR3 coding sequence is TGTGCTAGCAGCCCTTCGGGACTAGGAGGCAATGAGCAGTTCTTC. As protein: CASSPSGLGGNEQFF. Complete variable domain (other parts from reference TRBV7-7 and TRBJ2-1): GAGVSQSPRYKVTKRGQDVTLRCDPISSHATLYWYQQALGQGPEFLTYFNYEAQPDKSGLPSDRFSAERPEGSISTLTIQRTEQRDSAMYRCASSPSGLGGNEQFFGPGTRLTVL.

CDR3 in amino acids: CASSQWGSADTQYF. The CDR3 nucleotides are TGCGCCAGCAGCCAATGGGGCAGCGCAGATACGCAGTATTTT. This sequence joins TRBV4-3 and TRBJ2-3; D is possibly TRBD1 (5 bases). CDR3 length: 14 residues. The germline gives CDR1 LGHNA, CDR2 YSLEER. V shed 2 bases and J shed 4 bases, with 10 bases lying between them.

The V call is TRBV27, the J call TRBJ1-6, with D perhaps matching TRBD1 (5 bases). Per germline, CDR1 MNHEY and CDR2 SMNVEV (reference sequence). V was clipped by 6 bases and J by 0 bases, with 12 bases between them. This CDR3 region has 16 residues. CDR3 DNA sequence: TGTGCCAGCAGCCTTGACAGCATCTCCTATAATTCACCCCTCCACTTT. Amino acids: CASSLDSISYNSPLHF.

In DNA form, the CDR3 reads TGTGCCAGCAGTGAAGGGCAGATTAGCAATCAGCCCCAGCATTTT. The encoded protein is CASSEGQISNQPQHF. This chain links TRBV2 with TRBJ1-5; no clear D. The CDR3 contains 15 residues. Trimming stripped 1 base from V and 0 bases from J, with 7 bases between. Germline loops: CDR1 SNHLY, CDR2 FYNNEI. The full variable domain, rest sourced from reference TRBV2 and TRBJ1-5, is EPEVTQTPSHQVTQMGQEVILRCVPISNHLYFYWYRQILGQKVEFLVSFYNNEISEKSEIFDDQFSVERPDGSNFTLKIRSTKLEDSAMYFCASSEGQISNQPQHFGDGTRLSIL.

In this sample, this clone turned up once. The V and J genes are TRBV6-5 and TRBJ2-3; possibly TRBD2 for D (6 bases). CDR1 is MNHEY, CDR2 SVGAGI, per germline. The CDR3 contains 14 residues. The V and J ends lost 10 bases and 8 bases respectively, with 22 bases between them. The CDR3 sequence: CAISPGVLGGTQYF. CDR3 nucleotides: TGTGCCATCAGCCCGGGTGTCCTGGGGGGTACGCAGTATTTT.